This paragraph covers one T cell receptor (beta chain) sequence. Seattle patients were enrolled while actively infected and followed longitudinally. The sample is drawn from a study of blood T cell repertoires in COVID-19. At the level of the study: Acute-phase and convalescent COVID-19 samples originated in the United States, Italy and Spain. The cDNA or gDNA used as material had been derived from T cells, B-cell-depleted T cells, or PBMCs.

The CDR3 consists of 16 residues. The V end was cut by 1 base, the J end by 3 bases, with 16 bases between. Germline values: CDR1 SGDLS, CDR2 YYNGEE. Authors' data handling: Estimated nucleated cell counts came from reference gene primer amplification. Only in-frame clones appear in the TCRdb table, and some are missing; sequencing was by immunoSEQ multiplex PCR. V and J calls and clone size come straight from that table; D and trimming were deduced from the DNA. The sample shows some 200,000 clones, about 83% of them seen only once. The sample taken for sequencing was peripheral blood. The chain combines TRBV9 with TRBJ1-2; the D gene is possibly TRBD1 (5 bases). The TCR originated in a woman between 25 and 40 years old with COVID-19, enrolled during active disease. In DNA form, the CDR3 reads TGTGCCAGCAGCGTATTAGGGACTCAACACGACTATGGCTACACCTTC. The encoded protein is CASSVLGTQHDYGYTF.